This T cell receptor (beta chain) was captured by sequencing in a study of blood T cell repertoires in COVID-19. TCRdb's copy holds only in-frame clones and misses some; the assay was immunoSEQ multiplex PCR. The sample yields approximately 150,000 clones, over 75% seen once. Germline values: CDR1 SEHNR, CDR2 FQNEAQ (reference sequence). The V end was cut by 5 bases, the J end by 6 bases, with 20 bases between. The CDR3 contains 16 residues. This clone appeared a single time. Participants reported their clinical history, and cohort assignment relied on those reports. V usage is TRBV7-9 and J usage is TRBJ1-5; D not resolved. The sequencing input was PBMCs or T cells enriched from blood (not recorded which). The clonotype comes from a man aged 35 to 55 who had recovered from COVID-19. This CDR3 reads CASSAPSTAPGQPQHF. CDR3 nucleotides: TGTGCCAGCAGCGCTCCATCTACGGCCCCGGGTCAGCCCCAGCATTTT.